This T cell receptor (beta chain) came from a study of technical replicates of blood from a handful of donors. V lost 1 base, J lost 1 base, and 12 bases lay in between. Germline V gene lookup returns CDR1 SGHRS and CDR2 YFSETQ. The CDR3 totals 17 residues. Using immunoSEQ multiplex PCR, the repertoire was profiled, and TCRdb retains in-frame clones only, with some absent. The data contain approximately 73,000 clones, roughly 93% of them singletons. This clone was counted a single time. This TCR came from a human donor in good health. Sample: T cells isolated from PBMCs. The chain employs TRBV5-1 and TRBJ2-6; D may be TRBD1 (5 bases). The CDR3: CASSLPGSVSGANVLTF. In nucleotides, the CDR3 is TGCGCCAGCAGCTTGCCAGGGTCTGTTTCTGGGGCCAACGTCCTGACTTTC. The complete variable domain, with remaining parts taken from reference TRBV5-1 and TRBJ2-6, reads KAGVTQTPRYLIKTRGQQVTLSCSPISGHRSVSWYQQTPGQGLQFLFEYFSETQRNKGNFPGRFSGRQFSNSRSEMNVSTLELGDSALYLCASSLPGSVSGANVLTFGAGSRLTVL.